The rows below give T cell receptor beta chains drawn from one sample of a study of CD8 T cells in Susac syndrome. TCRdb reprocessed the immunoSEQ multiplex PCR reads via MiXCR and lists one record per CDR3 protein. Among about 180,000 distinct CDR3 sequences listed, roughly 92% were seen once. Sequenced: CD4+ T cells from PBMCs. Receptors originate from a human donor with multiple sclerosis. CDR3s include the opening cysteine and the closing phenylalanine or tryptophan. The D gene is left open where the match is weak. A row's size may be missing; if present it is once, few, many or a size class.

CDR3 protein,CDR3 DNA,clone size,D gene,J gene,V gene
CASSSGQGGGEKLFF,TGTGCCAGCAGCTCGGGACAGGGCGGAGGTGAAAAACTGTTTTTT,once,TRBD1,TRBJ1-4,TRBV5-4
CASSLGPGKPQHF,TGTGCCAGCAGCTTAGGCCCGGGGAAGCCCCAGCATTTT,NA,NA,TRBJ1-5,TRBV7-3
CASARTGILGQYF,TGTGCCAGCGCGAGGACAGGGATCCTGGGGCAGTACTTC,NA,TRBD1,TRBJ2-7,TRBV28
CASSESRDSAFF,TGCGCCAGCAGTGAGTCGCGGGATTCGGCTTTCTTT,NA,NA,TRBJ1-1,TRBV10-2
CASSYPRDVSSTDTQYF,TGCGCCAGCAGCTACCCCCGGGACGTATCTAGCACAGATACGCAGTATTTT,NA,NA,TRBJ2-3,TRBV5-1
CASSQDLRGDGTGELFF,TGTGCCAGCAGCCAAGATTTGAGAGGGGATGGAACCGGGGAGCTGTTTTTT,NA,NA,TRBJ2-2,TRBV4-2
CSARDRRDAGMETQYF,TGCAGTGCTAGAGACCGCCGGGACGCAGGAATGGAGACCCAGTACTTC,once,NA,TRBJ2-5,TRBV20-1
CASSPRSGTSYEQYF,TGTGCCAGCAGCCCCCGGAGCGGGACCTCCTACGAGCAGTACTTC,NA,TRBD2,TRBJ2-7,TRBV6-5
CASSQDLGGLAGGRSDTQYF,TGTGCCAGCAGCCAAGATCTGGGCGGCTTAGCGGGGGGGAGGTCAGATACGCAGTATTTT,NA,TRBD2,TRBJ2-3,TRBV4-2
CASSLEAVVSGYTF,TGTGCCAGCAGCTTAGAAGCAGTAGTGAGTGGCTACACCTTC,NA,NA,TRBJ1-2,TRBV7-2
CASSLRSGQETQYF,TGTGCCAGCAGCTTAAGAAGCGGCCAAGAGACCCAGTACTTC,NA,NA,TRBJ2-5,TRBV5-5
CASSFTPGLGTSGVYEQYF,TGTGCCAGCAGCTTCACTCCGGGACTAGGTACCTCCGGAGTCTACGAGCAGTACTTC,once,TRBD2,TRBJ2-7,TRBV7-2
CSARISGTGHQPQHF,TGCAGTGCTAGGATTTCCGGGACGGGTCATCAGCCCCAGCATTTT,NA,NA,TRBJ1-5,TRBV20-1
CASSLGVDGRGYTF,TGTGCCAGCTCCCTTGGGGTGGATGGTAGGGGCTACACCTTC,NA,NA,TRBJ1-2,TRBV11-2
CASSYGGTGYTF,TGTGCCAGCAGTTACGGGGGAACTGGCTACACCTTC,NA,NA,TRBJ1-2,TRBV6-6
CASSLKKETQYF,TGTGCCAGCAGTTTGAAAAAAGAGACCCAGTACTTC,NA,NA,TRBJ2-5,TRBV28
CASSPDREKLFF,TGCGCCAGCAGCCCGGACCGAGAAAAACTGTTTTTT,once,NA,TRBJ1-4,TRBV5-1
CASSSWTGLNYGYTF,TGTGCCAGCAGCTCATGGACAGGGCTTAACTATGGCTACACCTTC,NA,TRBD1,TRBJ1-2,TRBV5-4
CALKPTSLHEQYF,TGCGCCTTAAAACCGACATCACTCCACGAGCAGTACTTC,NA,NA,TRBJ2-7,TRBV5-1
CASSKAGNTIYF,TGTGCCAGCAGCAAGGCTGGAAACACCATATATTTT,NA,NA,TRBJ1-3,TRBV5-4
CASSAPQGTYEQYF,TGTGCCAGCAGTGCCCCTCAGGGTACGTACGAGCAGTACTTC,NA,NA,TRBJ2-7,TRBV6-1
CSAREGQGTEAFF,TGCAGTGCTAGAGAGGGGCAGGGCACTGAAGCTTTCTTT,NA,NA,TRBJ1-1,TRBV20-1
CASRKLAGVTDTQYF,TGTGCCAGCAGAAAACTAGCGGGAGTTACAGATACGCAGTATTTT,NA,TRBD2,TRBJ2-3,TRBV7-8
CASSLHSGYTF,TGTGCCAGCAGTTTGCACAGCGGCTACACCTTC,NA,NA,TRBJ1-2,TRBV12-3/TRBV12-4
CASSPGQGPDETQYF,TGTGCCAGTAGTCCAGGACAGGGACCGGACGAGACCCAGTACTTC,NA,TRBD1,TRBJ2-5,TRBV19
CASKLKGTGIWMNTEAFF,TGCGCCAGCAAGCTGAAGGGGACAGGGATCTGGATGAACACTGAAGCTTTCTTT,NA,TRBD1,TRBJ1-1,TRBV10-2
CSAPTLDGPSYEQYF,TGCAGTGCTCCGACACTGGACGGGCCTTCCTACGAGCAGTACTTC,NA,NA,TRBJ2-7,TRBV20-1
CSAEKDNYGYTF,TGCAGTGCTGAAAAGGATAACTATGGCTACACCTTC,NA,NA,TRBJ1-2,TRBV20-1
CASSWDPGSTGELFF,TGTGCCAGCAGCTGGGACCCCGGAAGCACCGGGGAGCTGTTTTTT,NA,NA,TRBJ2-2,TRBV5-6
CASSPGTGSGANVLTF,TGTGCCAGCAGTCCAGGGACAGGCTCTGGGGCCAACGTCCTGACTTTC,NA,TRBD1,TRBJ2-6,TRBV6-2/TRBV6-3
CASSQDSGGAYETQYF,TGTGCCAGCAGCCAAGATAGCGGGGGGGCCTACGAGACCCAGTACTTC,once,TRBD2,TRBJ2-5,TRBV3-1
CASAYNEQFF,TGTGCCAGCGCCTACAATGAGCAGTTCTTC,NA,NA,TRBJ2-1,TRBV11-2